These 4 T cell receptor beta chains came from one sample sequenced in a study of Ad26.COV2.S vaccination and SARS-CoV-2 variants. This sample's treatment: roughly 18 received Ad26.COV2.S at low or high dose, single or two shots; about 5 received placebo; per-sample allocation not given. Collection of the samples took place on day 63 after the first injection of vaccine or placebo. Clones were sequenced by immunoSEQ multiplex PCR, and TCRdb holds only the in-frame ones, with some missing. The sample lists about 680,000 clones, 70% to 90% occurring once. Sequences were derived from peripheral blood, sampled in a trial of Ad26.COV2.S vaccine versus placebo. The receptors come from a person between 18 and 60 years old who received the Ad26.COV2.S COVID-19 vaccine or a placebo.

V and J are TRBV12-3 or TRBV12-4 and TRBJ2-5; no reliable D call. This CDR3 is 13 amino acids long. Between the trimmed V and J ends, which lost 2 bases and 5 bases, there was a span of 9 bases. The CDR3 sequence is CASSLLEEETQYF. The CDR3, as DNA: TGTGCCAGCAGTTTACTCGAAGAGGAGACCCAGTACTTC.

The genes are TRBV7-2 and TRBJ2-1, with TRBD2 matching over 8 bases. Trimming cost V 1 base and J 5 bases; bases outside gene matches: 7. Looked up from germline, CDR1 is SGHTA and CDR2 is FQGNSA. This CDR3 is 16 amino acids long. CDR3 residues: CASSLVRKRGNNEQFF. The CDR3 region has the DNA TGTGCCAGCAGCTTAGTTAGGAAGCGGGGGAACAATGAGCAGTTCTTC.

As regards this clone: In the same sample, other DNA sequences code for this CDR3. The chain joins TRBV3-1 (or the pseudogene TRBV3-2) to TRBJ2-2, with D possibly TRBD2 on 6 matching bases. V was cut by 3 bases and J by 1 base, with 6 bases left in between. Germline V gives CDR1 LGHDT, CDR2 YNNKEL (reference sequence). There are 14 residues in the CDR3. CDR3 sequence (DNA): TGTGCCAGCAGCCAGGGGGGGAACACCGGGGAGCTGTTTTTT. It is translated as CASSQGGNTGELFF.

This chain joins TRBV11-2 and TRBJ2-7; 8 bases align to TRBD1. This CDR3 has 15 residues. V lost 5 bases and J lost 0; bases outside the gene matches: 6. CDR1 SGHAT and CDR2 FQNNGV come from the germline V gene. The CDR3 DNA follows: TGTGCCAGCAGCGCCCCCGGGACAGGCTCCTACGAGCAGTACTTC. It yields the protein CASSAPGTGSYEQYF.